A single sample gave rise to the 13 T cell receptor beta chains below, sequenced in a study of blood T cell repertoires in COVID-19. Profiled with immunoSEQ multiplex PCR; TCRdb holds only in-frame clones, not every one. The table includes 250,000 to 300,000 clones, 89% detected once. Material for sequencing was peripheral blood. Receptor source: a middle-aged woman who had recovered from COVID-19.

In its sample, this clone was seen once. The V and J genes are TRBV5-1 and TRBJ2-3; TRBD2 matches at 12 bases. There are 16 residues in the CDR3. Germline CDR1 is SGHRS and CDR2 is YFSETQ. Trimming took 4 bases from V and 2 from J; bases not matched to a gene: 5. CDR3 sequence reads: CASSNGLAGSTDTQYF. CDR3 sequence (DNA): TGCGCCAGCAGCAACGGACTAGCGGGGTCCACAGATACGCAGTATTTT.

The chain has TRBV6-5 and TRBJ1-1; perhaps TRBD1 as D (6 bases). Germline lookup yields CDR1 MNHEY and CDR2 SVGAGI. The CDR3 runs 15 residues. V lost 6 bases to trimming and J lost 3 bases, with 17 bases between them. CDR3 sequence (DNA): TGTGCCAGCAGCCCGAGAAGGGGGATCGACACTGAAGCTTTCTTT. This sequence encodes CASSPRRGIDTEAFF.

DNA for the CDR3: TGTGCCAGCAGCGTAGAAGCGGACACCGGGGAGCTGTTTTTT. Protein product: CASSVEADTGELFF. The genes are TRBV9 and TRBJ2-2; D might be TRBD2 (5 bases). There are 14 residues in the CDR3. From germline, CDR1 is SGDLS and CDR2 YYNGEE. The V end lost 0 bases, the J end lost 3 bases, and 6 bases lay between the germline ends. Full variable domain (rest looked up from reference TRBV9 and TRBJ2-2): DSGVTQTPKHLITATGQRVTLRCSPRSGDLSVYWYQQSLDQGLQFLIQYYNGEERAKGNILERFSAQQFPDLHSELNLSSLELGDSALYFCASSVEADTGELFFGEGSRLTVL.

This clone has a single count. The CDR3 here is CSASDGGGQPEGAYEQYV. The CDR3 DNA reads TGCAGTGCTAGTGATGGGGGGGGACAACCTGAAGGGGCATACGAGCAGTACGTC. J is TRBJ2-7 and V is TRBV20-1, with TRBD2 as a possible D gene (7 bases). There are 18 residues in the CDR3. Per the germline V gene, CDR1 is DFQATT and CDR2 is SNEGSKA (reference sequence). Deletions cut 3 bases from V and 4 bases from J, with 28 bases between.

This chain links TRBV10-3 with TRBJ2-1, with 8 bases fitting TRBD2. Germline CDR1 is ENHRY and CDR2 is SYGVKD. The CDR3 extends over 14 amino acids. V shed 4 bases, J shed 5 bases, and the junction held 4 bases outside the gene matches. DNA of the CDR3: TGTGCCATCAGTGTTGAACTAGCGGACAATGAGCAGTTCTTC. This gives the protein CAISVELADNEQFF.

The chain has TRBV11-3 and TRBJ2-1; 9 bases line up with TRBD2. This CDR3 contains 16 residues. Germline CDR1 SGHNT, CDR2 YENEEA. With V trimmed by 1 base and J by 6 bases, 7 bases remained unmatched. The DNA of the CDR3 is TGTGCCAGCAGCTTAGGGCCGGGACTAGCAAGCAATGAGCAGTTCTTC. Amino acids: CASSLGPGLASNEQFF.

The genes are TRBV12-3 or TRBV12-4 and TRBJ1-2; D possibly corresponds to TRBD1 (6 bases). Trimming pared 10 bases from V and 6 bases from J, leaving 15 bases between. The CDR3 loop spans 12 amino acids. The CDR3 spells CATTQGYHGYTF. The CDR3 DNA is TGTGCCACCACCCAGGGGTACCATGGCTACACCTTC.

The rearrangement links TRBV11-2 to TRBJ2-7; 7 bases line up with TRBD1. CDR1 and CDR2 (germline): SGHAT, FQNNGV. Trimming took 5 bases from V and 3 from J; bases not matched to a gene: 1. This CDR3 has 12 amino acids. The CDR3 DNA reads TGTGCCAGCAGCCGACAGGGCTACGAGCAGTACTTC. It specifies CASSRQGYEQYF.

This chain links TRBV5-4 with TRBJ1-2, with 7 bases matching TRBD1. This CDR3 comprises 13 residues. J gave up 6 bases and V 3 bases, and 5 bases lay outside the gene matches. Germline values: CDR1 SGHNT, CDR2 YYREEE (reference sequence). The CDR3 region has the DNA TGTGCCAGCAGCTGGGGGACAGCCGATGGCTACACCTTC. Its protein product is CASSWGTADGYTF.

The CDR3 sequence: CATRTGPTGELFF. The CDR3 nucleotides read TGTGCCACCCGGACAGGGCCCACCGGGGAGCTGTTTTTT. The rearrangement joins TRBV19 to TRBJ2-2, with TRBD1 identical over 8 bases. The CDR3 loop spans 13 amino acids. Germline values: CDR1 LNHDA, CDR2 SQIVND (reference sequence). V gave up 10 bases and J gave up 4 bases; unmatched junction bases: 5.

The chain couples TRBV6-5 to TRBJ1-1; D might be TRBD1 (5 bases). Germline V gene lookup returns CDR1 MNHEY and CDR2 SVGAGI. Deletions cut 8 bases from V and 4 bases from J, with 20 bases between. This CDR3 contains 15 residues. The CDR3 sequence: CASGLEGLTFTEAFF. CDR3 DNA: TGTGCCAGCGGGTTGGAGGGGCTAACGTTCACTGAAGCTTTCTTT.

V usage is TRBV7-2 and J usage is TRBJ2-3, with TRBD2 identical over 9 bases. Germline loops: CDR1 SGHTA, CDR2 FQGNSA. V shed 5 bases, J shed 1 base, and the junction held 7 bases outside the gene matches. The CDR3 covers 16 residues. The CDR3 sequence: CASSPRSSGGTDTQYF. CDR3 nucleotides: TGTGCCAGCAGCCCCCGGTCTAGCGGGGGCACAGATACGCAGTATTTT.

J is TRBJ1-5 and V is TRBV12-5; the match to TRBD1 covers 8 bases. The CDR3 extends over 16 amino acids. V was clipped by 0 bases and J by 0 bases; unmatched bases: 1. Germline loops: CDR1 LGHNT, CDR2 FRNRAP. CDR3 loop: CASGLVQGVSNQPQHF. The CDR3 bases are TGTGCTAGTGGTTTGGTACAGGGGGTTAGCAATCAGCCCCAGCATTTT. The full variable domain, rest sourced from reference TRBV12-5 and TRBJ1-5, is DARVTQTPRHKVTEMGQEVTMRCQPILGHNTVFWYRQTMMQGLELLAYFRNRAPLDDSGMPKDRFSAEMPDATLATLKIQPSEPRDSAVYFCASGLVQGVSNQPQHFGDGTRLSIL.